This entry is about one T cell receptor (beta chain). Its antigen is undetermined. Assay: immunoSEQ multiplex PCR; the TCRdb copy retains only in-frame clones and omits some. The sample has about 120,000 clones; around 85% are singletons. The CDR3 runs to 13 residues. Germline assignment: CDR1 SNHLY and CDR2 FYNNEI. V lost 6 bases and J 7 bases, leaving 10 bases between the germline ends. The sample originates from a study of cytomegalovirus exposure and HLA in healthy donors. Overall study results and limits: TCR beta chains numbering about 160 were designated cytomegalovirus-associated. That first-cohort TCR clusters tended to co-occur in the roughly 110 validation repertoires was found in a later analysis.

The TCR originated in a woman in her 30s in good health and CMV-seronegative. V and J are TRBV2 and TRBJ1-6, with D possibly TRBD1 on 6 matching bases. The material sequenced was PBMCs. The CDR3 sequence: CASSAGENSPLHF. DNA for the CDR3: TGTGCCAGCAGCGCAGGGGAAAATTCACCCCTCCACTTT. Together with reference TRBV2 and TRBJ1-6, the CDR3 gives the full variable domain: EPEVTQTPSHQVTQMGQEVILRCVPISNHLYFYWYRQILGQKVEFLVSFYNNEISEKSEIFDDQFSVERPDGSNFTLKIRSTKLEDSAMYFCASSAGENSPLHFGNGTRLTVT.